The 17 T cell receptor beta chains reported below all come from one sample, sequenced in a study of cytomegalovirus exposure and HLA in healthy donors. PCR amplification relied on 60 Vbeta primers (plus 13 Jbeta primers). TCRdb's copy holds only in-frame clones and misses some; the assay was immunoSEQ multiplex PCR. Counted here are over 85,000 clones, roughly 8.2% occurring once; the ten biggest clones make up approximately 2.5%. Sequencing was performed on PBMCs. All receptors come from a man over 45 in good health and CMV-seronegative.

This clone was detected a few times. The rearrangement links TRBV5-1 to TRBJ2-1, with unresolved D. The V and J ends lost 2 bases and 4 bases respectively, with 13 bases between them. The CDR3 is 15 amino acids. Germline assignment: CDR1 SGHRS and CDR2 YFSETQ. In DNA, the CDR3 is TGCGCCAGCAGCTTACCATTTGACTCGTACAATGAGCAGTTCTTC. It specifies CASSLPFDSYNEQFF.

This clone was seen only a few times. The genes are TRBV5-1 and TRBJ2-5; 11 nucleotides agree with TRBD1. The CDR3 extends over 16 amino acids. Trimming removed 4 bases from V and 5 bases from J; junction bases left unmatched: 10. Germline CDR1 SGHRS, CDR2 YFSETQ. CDR3 residues: CASSTPGQGAWETQYF. The CDR3 DNA follows: TGCGCCAGCAGCACCCCCGGACAGGGGGCATGGGAGACCCAGTACTTC.

This clone was picked up a small number of times. J is TRBJ2-7 and V is TRBV5-4; 9 positions match TRBD2. The CDR3 extends over 16 amino acids. V shed 4 bases, J shed 6 bases, and the junction held 14 bases outside the gene matches. Germline CDR1 SGHNT, CDR2 YYREEE (reference sequence). The CDR3 nucleotides read TGTGCCAGCAGCCCCCAAACGGCGGGAGGGCGGGTCGAGCAGTACTTC. Translated: CASSPQTAGGRVEQYF. The full variable domain, in which reference TRBV5-4 and TRBJ2-7 provide the parts outside the CDR3, is ETGVTQSPTHLIKTRGQQVTLRCSSQSGHNTVSWYQQALGQGPQFIFQYYREEENGRGNFPPRFSGLQFPNYSSELNVNALELDDSALYLCASSPQTAGGRVEQYFGPGTRLTVT.

The chain uses TRBV7-2 and TRBJ2-7, with TRBD2 identical over 7 bases. This CDR3 is built from 15 residues. Germline CDR1 reads SGHTA; CDR2 reads FQGNSA. After removal of 5 bases from V and 0 bases from J, the junction contained 7 bases not matched to a gene. Written as DNA, the CDR3 is TGTGCCAGCAGCGTATGGCGGGAGCCCTCCTACGAGCAGTACTTC. It encodes CASSVWREPSYEQYF. Full variable domain (missing parts from reference TRBV7-2 and TRBJ2-7): GAGVSQSPSNKVTEKGKDVELRCDPISGHTALYWYRQSLGQGLEFLIYFQGNSAPDKSGLPSDRFSAERTGGSVSTLTIQRTQQEDSAVYLCASSVWREPSYEQYFGPGTRLTVT.

This clone was detected only a few times. This chain links TRBV7-8 with TRBJ1-2, with 8 bases matching TRBD1. Germline V CDR1 and CDR2: SGHVS, FQNEAQ. This CDR3 is built from 13 residues. Losses at the gene ends were 6 bases for V and 8 bases for J; bases not matched to a gene: 8. CDR3 sequence reads: CASSPGQGRGYTF. CDR3 in DNA: TGTGCCAGCAGTCCTGGACAGGGCAGGGGCTACACCTTC.

The chain joins TRBV29-1 to TRBJ2-3; TRBD2 agrees at 12 bases. Germline V lookup: CDR1 SQVTM, CDR2 ANQGSEA. The CDR3 totals 16 residues. With V trimmed by 6 bases and J by 5 bases, 12 bases remained unmatched. The CDR3 loop reads CSVRSGLAGSLDTQYF. As DNA, the CDR3 is TGCAGCGTCCGTAGTGGACTAGCGGGGTCCCTAGATACGCAGTATTTT.

This clone was seen a few times. The chain links TRBV29-1 to TRBJ1-2, with D tentatively TRBD1 (5 bases). The germline CDR1 and CDR2 sequences are SQVTM and ANQGSEA. The V and J ends lost 1 base and 3 bases respectively, with 12 bases between them. This CDR3 has 14 residues. The CDR3 nucleotides read TGCAGCGTTGAAGGGCCCGGGGGTCACTATGGCTACACCTTC. Encoded protein: CSVEGPGGHYGYTF.

The chain employs TRBV7-2 and TRBJ2-5, with 9 bases matching TRBD2. The better agreement between TRBJ2-7 and the DNA end casts doubt on the J call. This CDR3 is 15 amino acids long. Germline loops: CDR1 SGHTA, CDR2 FQGNSA. The CDR3 is CASSVLAGAYYEQYF. CDR3 coding DNA: TGTGCCAGCAGCGTATTAGCGGGGGCGTACTACGAGCAGTACTTC.

Only a few counts were recorded for this clone. V usage is TRBV18 and J usage is TRBJ1-6; 7 bases agree with TRBD1. Germline CDR1 reads KGHSH; CDR2 reads LQKENI. CDR3 length equals 16 residues. Unmatched junction bases numbered 9, after V lost 2 bases and J lost 8 bases. CDR3 nucleotide sequence: TGTGCCAGCTCACCATACGCCGGACAGGAGGATTCACCCCTCCACTTT. Translation gives CASSPYAGQEDSPLHF.

This clone occurred a few times. The CDR3 loop reads CASSIRLFETQYF. CDR3 bases: TGTGCCAGTAGTATTAGACTTTTCGAGACCCAGTACTTC. The J gene is TRBJ2-5, the V gene TRBV19; no reliable D call. CDR1 LNHDA and CDR2 SQIVND come from the germline V gene (reference sequence). V shed 3 bases and J shed 5 bases, with 10 bases lying between them. This CDR3 contains 13 residues.

This clone was counted once. The junction and the germline gene differ at one end; a read error may be behind it. The chain employs TRBV6-6 and TRBJ2-5; D is uncertain. The CDR3 is 11 amino acids. The germline V gene encodes CDR1 MNHNY and CDR2 SVGAGI (reference sequence). The CDR3 sequence is CASGVGENQYF. The CDR3 coding sequence is TGTGCCAGTGGTGTCGGAGAGAACCAGTACTTC.

This clone has more than one count but fewer than ten. The chain is built from TRBV7-9 and TRBJ1-2; D is perhaps TRBD1 (6 bases). CDR1 is SEHNR, CDR2 FQNEAQ, per germline (reference sequence). This CDR3 comprises 16 residues. V was clipped by 0 bases and J by 1 base, with 12 bases between them. The chain's CDR3 is CASSLALRTDNYGYTF. The CDR3 DNA reads as TGTGCCAGCAGCTTAGCGCTAAGGACAGATAACTATGGCTACACCTTC. Looking up the rest from reference TRBV7-9 and TRBJ1-2 gives the full variable domain: DTGVSQNPRHKITKRGQNVTFRCDPISEHNRLYWYRQTLGQGPEFLTYFQNEAQLEKSRLLSDRFSAERPKGSFSTLEIQRTEQGDSAMYLCASSLALRTDNYGYTFGSGTRLTVV.

The V call is TRBV7-2, the J call TRBJ2-1; TRBD1 aligns across 10 bases. The CDR3 has 15 amino acids. Trimming cost V 5 bases and J 5 bases; bases outside gene matches: 6. The V gene's germline CDR1 is SGHTA and CDR2 FQGNSA. Here the CDR3 reads CASSPSGTGDNEQFF. The CDR3 DNA sequence: TGTGCCAGCAGCCCCTCCGGGACAGGGGACAATGAGCAGTTCTTC.

This clone was detected only a few times. The chain carries TRBV6-1 and TRBJ2-4; D remains unclear. V shed 8 bases and J shed 0 bases, with 11 bases lying between them. CDR1 and CDR2 (germline): MNHNS, SASEGT. The CDR3 consists of 14 residues. The CDR3 region is CASQATVAKNIQYF. CDR3 coding DNA: TGTGCCAGCCAGGCTACCGTAGCCAAAAACATTCAGTACTTC.

This clone came up a few times. This CDR3 fails to terminate in the conserved phenylalanine or tryptophan, so it likely reflects a read error. J is TRBJ1-1 and V is TRBV29-1, with 8 bases that match TRBD1. The V gene end was trimmed by 6 bases and the J gene end by 5 bases; junction bases not matched to a gene: 11. Germline CDR1 is SQVTM and CDR2 is ANQGSEA. The CDR3 covers 14 residues. The CDR3 reads CSVRPQGAGTEAFL. The DNA of the CDR3 is TGCAGCGTGCGTCCTCAGGGGGCGGGAACTGAAGCTTTCTTG.

The chain has TRBV5-6 and TRBJ2-3; 9 bases fit TRBD2. Germline V gene lookup returns CDR1 SGHDT and CDR2 YYEEEE. The CDR3 extends over 15 amino acids. V shed 7 bases, J shed 5 bases, and the junction held 11 bases outside the gene matches. CDR3 sequence reads: CASHSSGMARDTQYF. The CDR3 region has the DNA TGTGCCAGCCATTCTAGCGGGATGGCAAGAGATACGCAGTATTTT.

This clone was seen a few times. The rearrangement joins TRBV5-1 to TRBJ2-7; the D gene is possibly TRBD1 (6 bases). Germline V CDR1 and CDR2: SGHRS, YFSETQ. The CDR3 covers 15 residues. V was pared by 4 bases and J by 0 bases, with 14 bases between. CDR3 sequence: CASSPEGGNSYEQYF. Here the CDR3 DNA reads TGCGCCAGCAGCCCGGAAGGGGGTAACTCCTACGAGCAGTACTTC.